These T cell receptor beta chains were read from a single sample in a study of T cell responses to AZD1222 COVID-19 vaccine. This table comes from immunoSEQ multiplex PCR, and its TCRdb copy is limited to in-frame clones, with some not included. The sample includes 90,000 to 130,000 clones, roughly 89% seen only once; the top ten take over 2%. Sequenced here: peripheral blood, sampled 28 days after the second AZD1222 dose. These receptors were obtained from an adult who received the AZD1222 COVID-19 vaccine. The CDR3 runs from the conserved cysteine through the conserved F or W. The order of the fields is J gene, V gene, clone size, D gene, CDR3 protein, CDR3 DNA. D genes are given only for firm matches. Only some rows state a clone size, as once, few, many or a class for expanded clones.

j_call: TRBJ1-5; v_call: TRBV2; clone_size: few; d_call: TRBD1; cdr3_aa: CASRRTGMSNQPQHF; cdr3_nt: TGTGCCAGCAGAAGGACAGGGATGAGCAATCAGCCCCAGCATTTT
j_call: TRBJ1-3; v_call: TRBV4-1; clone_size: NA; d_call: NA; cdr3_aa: CASSQDPGSSGNTIYF; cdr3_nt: TGCGCCAGCAGCCAAGATCCTGGGAGCTCTGGAAACACCATATATTTT
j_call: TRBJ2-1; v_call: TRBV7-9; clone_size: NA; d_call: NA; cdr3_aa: CASSLGQGNEQFF; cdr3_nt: TGTGCCAGCAGCTTAGGGCAGGGAAATGAGCAGTTCTTC
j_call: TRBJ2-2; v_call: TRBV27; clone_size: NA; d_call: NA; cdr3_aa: CASSLLRVGTGELFF; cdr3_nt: TGTGCCAGCAGTTTATTACGGGTGGGCACCGGGGAGCTGTTTTTT
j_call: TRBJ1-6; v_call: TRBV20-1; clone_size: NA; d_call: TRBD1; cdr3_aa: CSASMTGSPMNNSPLHF; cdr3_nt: TGCAGTGCTAGTATGACAGGGTCCCCCATGAATAATTCACCCCTCCACTTT
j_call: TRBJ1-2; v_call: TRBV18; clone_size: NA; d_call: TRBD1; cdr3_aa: CASSTQGAPFATNYGYTF; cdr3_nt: TGTGCCAGCTCCACACAGGGGGCCCCCTTTGCGACTAACTATGGCTACACCTTC
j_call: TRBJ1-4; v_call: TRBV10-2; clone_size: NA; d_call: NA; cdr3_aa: CATLNEKLFF; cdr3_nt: TGCGCCACCTTGAACGAAAAACTGTTTTTT
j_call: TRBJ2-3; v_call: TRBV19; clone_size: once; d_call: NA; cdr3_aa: CASSTYQGINTDTQYF; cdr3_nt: TGTGCCAGTAGTACTTACCAGGGGATTAACACAGATACGCAGTATTTT
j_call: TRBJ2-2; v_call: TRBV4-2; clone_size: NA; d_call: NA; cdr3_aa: CASSQTLTNTGELFF; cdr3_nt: TGTGCCAGCAGCCAAACTCTTACGAACACCGGGGAGCTGTTTTTT
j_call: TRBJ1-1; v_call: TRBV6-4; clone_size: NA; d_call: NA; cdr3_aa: CASSDTGYTEAFF; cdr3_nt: TGTGCCAGCAGTGACACAGGTTACACTGAAGCTTTCTTT
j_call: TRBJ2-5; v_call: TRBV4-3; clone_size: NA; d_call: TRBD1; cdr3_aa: CASSQFSGGAETQYF; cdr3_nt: TGCGCCAGCAGCCAATTTTCAGGGGGCGCGGAGACCCAGTACTTC
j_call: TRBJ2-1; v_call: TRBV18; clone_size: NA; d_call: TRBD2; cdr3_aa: CASSTAGGPYNEQFF; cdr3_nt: TGTGCCAGCTCTACGGCGGGGGGTCCCTACAATGAGCAGTTCTTC
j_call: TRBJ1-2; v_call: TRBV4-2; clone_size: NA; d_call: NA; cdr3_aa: CASNGNYGYTF; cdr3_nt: TGTGCCAGCAACGGGAACTATGGCTACACCTTC
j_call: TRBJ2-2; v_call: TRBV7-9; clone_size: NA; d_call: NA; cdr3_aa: CASSFRLANTGELFF; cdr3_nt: TGTGCCAGCAGCTTTAGACTAGCGAACACCGGGGAGCTGTTTTTT
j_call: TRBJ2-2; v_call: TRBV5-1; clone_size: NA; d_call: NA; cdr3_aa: CASSLRTKNTGELFF; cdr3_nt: TGCGCCAGCAGCTTGAGGACTAAGAACACCGGGGAGCTGTTTTTT
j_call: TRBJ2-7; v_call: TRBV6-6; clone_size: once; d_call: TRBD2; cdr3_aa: CASSGRTSSLAKQYF; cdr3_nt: TGTGCCAGCAGTGGGCGGACTAGTTCCCTCGCAAAGCAGTACTTC
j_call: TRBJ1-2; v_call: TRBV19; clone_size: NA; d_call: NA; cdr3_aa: CASSFGVYGYTF; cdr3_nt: TGTGCCAGTAGTTTCGGGGTCTATGGCTACACCTTC
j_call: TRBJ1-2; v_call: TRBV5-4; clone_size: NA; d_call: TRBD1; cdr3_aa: CASSFSTGGYGYTF; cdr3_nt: TGTGCCAGCAGCTTTTCCACAGGGGGCTATGGCTACACCTTC
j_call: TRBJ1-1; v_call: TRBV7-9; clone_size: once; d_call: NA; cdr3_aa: CASSLDRWIPEAFF; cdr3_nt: TGTGCCAGCAGCTTAGACAGATGGATCCCTGAAGCTTTCTTT
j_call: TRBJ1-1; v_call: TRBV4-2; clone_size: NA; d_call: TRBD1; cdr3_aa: CASSQDLTTGVTEAFF; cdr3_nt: TGTGCCAGCAGCCAAGACCTAACTACAGGGGTTACTGAAGCTTTCTTT
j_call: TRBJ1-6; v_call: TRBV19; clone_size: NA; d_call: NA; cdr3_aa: CASSMRRISLYNSPLHF; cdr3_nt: TGTGCCAGTAGTATGAGGAGGATTTCGCTCTATAATTCACCCCTCCACTTT
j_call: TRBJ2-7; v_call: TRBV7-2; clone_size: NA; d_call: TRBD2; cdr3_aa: CASSTLGLAGNEQYF; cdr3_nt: TGTGCCAGCAGCACATTAGGACTAGCGGGGAACGAGCAGTACTTC
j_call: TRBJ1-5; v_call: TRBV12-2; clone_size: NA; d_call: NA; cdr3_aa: CASRLVSPGGLEERGNQPQHF; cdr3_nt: TGTGCAAGTCGCTTAGTCAGTCCGGGGGGACTTGAGGAGAGAGGCAATCAGCCCCAGCATTTT
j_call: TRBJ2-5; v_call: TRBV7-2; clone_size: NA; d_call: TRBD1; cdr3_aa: CASSLARQGLRETQYF; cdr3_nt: TGTGCCAGCAGCTTAGCCAGACAGGGGCTCCGGGAGACCCAGTACTTC
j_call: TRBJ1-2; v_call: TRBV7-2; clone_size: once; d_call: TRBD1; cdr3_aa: CASSPQGQGAFGYTF; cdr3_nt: TGTGCCAGCAGCCCCCAGGGACAGGGGGCTTTTGGCTACACCTTC
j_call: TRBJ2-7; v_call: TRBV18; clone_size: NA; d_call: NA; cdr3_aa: CASSPPAGIGYEQYF; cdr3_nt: TGTGCCAGCTCACCACCGGCAGGAATCGGGTACGAGCAGTACTTC
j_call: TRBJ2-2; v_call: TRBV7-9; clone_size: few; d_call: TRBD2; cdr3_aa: CASSRLAGNTGELFF; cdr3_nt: TGTGCCAGCAGCCGTCTAGCGGGGAACACCGGGGAGCTGTTTTTT
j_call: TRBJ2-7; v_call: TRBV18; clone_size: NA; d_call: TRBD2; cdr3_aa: CASSGTSGVSYEQYF; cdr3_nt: TGTGCCAGCTCAGGCACTAGCGGGGTATCCTACGAGCAGTACTTC
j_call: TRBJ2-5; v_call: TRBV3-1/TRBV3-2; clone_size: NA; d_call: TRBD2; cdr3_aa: CASSQGLAGGGETQYF; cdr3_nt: TGTGCCAGCAGCCAGGGACTAGCGGGGGGCGGGGAGACCCAGTACTTC
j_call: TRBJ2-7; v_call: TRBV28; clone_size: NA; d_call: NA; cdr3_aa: CASSWDPYEQYF; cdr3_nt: TGTGCCAGCAGCTGGGACCCCTACGAGCAGTACTTC
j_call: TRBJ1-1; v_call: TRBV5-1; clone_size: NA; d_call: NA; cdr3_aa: CASSWGETTMNTEAFF; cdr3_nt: TGCGCCAGCAGCTGGGGAGAGACAACCATGAACACTGAAGCTTTCTTT
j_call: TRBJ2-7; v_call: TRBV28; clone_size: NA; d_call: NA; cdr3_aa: CASSAISTRPEMF; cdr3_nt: TGTGCCAGCAGTGCTATATCAACTCGACCGGAGATGTTC
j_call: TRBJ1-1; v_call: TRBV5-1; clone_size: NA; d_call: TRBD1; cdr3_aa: CASSTLNRGTEAFF; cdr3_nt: TGCGCCAGCAGCACCTTAAACAGGGGCACTGAAGCTTTCTTT
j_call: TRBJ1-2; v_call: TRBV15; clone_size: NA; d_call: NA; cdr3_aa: CATSRDREVSYGYTF; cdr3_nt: TGTGCCACCAGCAGAGATCGCGAGGTTAGCTATGGCTACACCTTC
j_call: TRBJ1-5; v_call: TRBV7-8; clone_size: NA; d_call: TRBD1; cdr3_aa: CASSSYRGPSNQPQHF; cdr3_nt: TGTGCCAGCAGCTCATACAGGGGACCTAGCAATCAGCCCCAGCATTTT
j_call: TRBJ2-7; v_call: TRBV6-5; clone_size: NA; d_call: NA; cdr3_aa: CASRAAGTGEQYF; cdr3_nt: TGTGCCAGCAGGGCGGCAGGGACCGGCGAGCAGTACTTC
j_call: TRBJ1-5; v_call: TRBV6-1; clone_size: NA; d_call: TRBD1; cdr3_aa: CASSEQGGQPQHF; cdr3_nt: TGTGCCAGCAGTGAACAGGGGGGTCAGCCCCAGCATTTT
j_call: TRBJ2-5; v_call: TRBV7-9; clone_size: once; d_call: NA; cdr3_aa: CASSGGDGVEETQYF; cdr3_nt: TGTGCCAGCAGCGGAGGGGACGGAGTCGAGGAGACCCAGTACTTC
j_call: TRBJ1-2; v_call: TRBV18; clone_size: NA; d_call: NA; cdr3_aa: CASSPVRTANYGYTF; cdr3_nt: TGTGCCAGCTCACCAGTAAGGACAGCCAACTATGGCTACACCTTC
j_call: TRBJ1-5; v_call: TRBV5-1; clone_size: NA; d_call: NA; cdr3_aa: CASSLGDGSNQPQHF; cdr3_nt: TGCGCCAGCAGCTTGGGGGACGGAAGCAATCAGCCCCAGCATTTT
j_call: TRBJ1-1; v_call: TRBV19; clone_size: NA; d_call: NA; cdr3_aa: CASSIVGVATEAFF; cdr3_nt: TGTGCCAGTAGTATAGTAGGTGTGGCCACTGAAGCTTTCTTT
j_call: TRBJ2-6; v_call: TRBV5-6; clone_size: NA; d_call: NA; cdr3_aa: CASSLLSGANVLTF; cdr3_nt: TGTGCCAGCAGCTTGTTATCTGGGGCCAACGTCCTGACTTTC
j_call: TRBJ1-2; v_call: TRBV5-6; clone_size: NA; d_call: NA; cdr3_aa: CASSEEWRPRGGGYTF; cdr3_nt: TGTGCCAGCAGCGAAGAATGGCGGCCGAGGGGAGGCGGCTACACCTTC
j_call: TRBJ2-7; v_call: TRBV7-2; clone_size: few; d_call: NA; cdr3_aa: CASSPPGRSYEQYF; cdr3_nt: TGTGCCAGCAGCCCGCCGGGACGGTCTTACGAGCAGTACTTC
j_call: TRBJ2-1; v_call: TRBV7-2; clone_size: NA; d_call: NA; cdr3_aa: CASSYKIPVGLSYNEQFF; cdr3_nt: TGTGCCAGCAGCTATAAGATTCCGGTGGGACTCTCCTACAATGAGCAGTTCTTC
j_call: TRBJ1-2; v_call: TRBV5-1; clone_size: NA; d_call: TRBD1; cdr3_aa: CASSRGQGDLSGGYTF; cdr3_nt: TGCGCCAGCAGCCGTGGACAGGGCGATTTAAGCGGTGGCTACACCTTC
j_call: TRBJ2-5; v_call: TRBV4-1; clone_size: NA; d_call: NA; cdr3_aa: CASSASGGQQETQYF; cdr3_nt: TGCGCCAGCAGCGCCTCAGGAGGGCAACAAGAGACCCAGTACTTC
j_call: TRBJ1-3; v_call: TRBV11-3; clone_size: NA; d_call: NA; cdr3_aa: CASSTASGNTIYF; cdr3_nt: TGTGCCAGCAGCACGGCATCTGGAAACACCATATATTTT
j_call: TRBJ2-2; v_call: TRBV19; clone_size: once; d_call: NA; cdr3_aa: CASSIRGFTGELFF; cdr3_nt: TGTGCCAGTAGTATAAGGGGATTCACCGGGGAGCTGTTTTTT
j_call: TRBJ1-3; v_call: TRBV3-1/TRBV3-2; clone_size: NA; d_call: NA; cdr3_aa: CASSHHRDSSGNTIYF; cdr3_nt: TGTGCCAGCAGCCATCACAGGGATAGCTCTGGAAACACCATATATTTT
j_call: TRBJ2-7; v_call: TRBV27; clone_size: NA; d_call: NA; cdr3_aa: CASSGGYEQYF; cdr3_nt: TGTGCCAGCAGTGGAGGATACGAGCAGTACTTC
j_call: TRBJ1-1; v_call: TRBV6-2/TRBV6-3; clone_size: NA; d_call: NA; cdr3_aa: CASSHRSFTWTENTEAFF; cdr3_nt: TGTGCCAGCAGTCACCGCTCCTTCACATGGACCGAGAACACTGAAGCTTTCTTT
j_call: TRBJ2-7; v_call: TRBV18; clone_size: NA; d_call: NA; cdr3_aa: CASSPRDDEQYF; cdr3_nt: TGTGCCAGCTCACCACGAGACGACGAGCAGTACTTC
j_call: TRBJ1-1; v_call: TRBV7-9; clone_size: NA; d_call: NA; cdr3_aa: CASSLDMNTEAFF; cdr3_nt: TGTGCCAGCAGCTTAGATATGAACACTGAAGCTTTCTTT
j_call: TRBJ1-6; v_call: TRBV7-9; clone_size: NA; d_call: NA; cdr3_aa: CASKLTTGHSPLHF; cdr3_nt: TGTGCCAGCAAATTGACCACAGGGCATTCACCCCTCCACTTT
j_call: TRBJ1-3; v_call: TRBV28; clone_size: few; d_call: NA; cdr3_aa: CASSLMNTIYF; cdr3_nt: TGTGCCAGCAGTTTAATGAACACCATATATTTT
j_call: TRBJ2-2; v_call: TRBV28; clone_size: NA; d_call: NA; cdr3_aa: CASSPRGAGSGTGELFF; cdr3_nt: TGTGCCAGCAGCCCCCGAGGTGCGGGCTCGGGCACCGGGGAGCTGTTTTTT